The rows below give T cell receptor beta chains drawn from one sample of a study of cytomegalovirus exposure and HLA in healthy donors. Assay: immunoSEQ multiplex PCR; the TCRdb copy retains only in-frame clones and omits some. The sample consists of 150,000 to 200,000 clones, approximately 80% of them appearing once. The sequenced sample consisted of PBMCs. These receptor sequences come from a woman aged 30 to 39 in good health and CMV-seropositive. The CDR3 runs from the conserved cysteine through the conserved F or W. Fields, in order: CDR3 DNA, CDR3 protein, V gene, J gene, clone size, D gene. D genes are given only for firm matches. Clone size is given for some rows only: seen once, a few or many times, or a class if the clone is expanded.

CDR3nt: TGCGCCAGCAGCCAACGCGACGAGCAGTACTTC
CDR3aa: CASSQRDEQYF
v_gene: TRBV4-1
j_gene: TRBJ2-7
abundance: -
d_gene: -

CDR3nt: TGTGCCAGCAGCTTACAGAATGTCGGACTAGCTTCCAATGAGCAGTTCTTC
CDR3aa: CASSLQNVGLASNEQFF
v_gene: TRBV7-9
j_gene: TRBJ2-1
abundance: -
d_gene: TRBD2

CDR3nt: TGTGCCAGCAGCCCGGGACAGGGGGAGAGGGTCACTGAAGCTTTCTTT
CDR3aa: CASSPGQGERVTEAFF
v_gene: TRBV9
j_gene: TRBJ1-1
abundance: -
d_gene: TRBD1

CDR3nt: TGTGCCAGCAGTTTCACCCAGGGGTCCTACGAGCAGTACTTC
CDR3aa: CASSFTQGSYEQYF
v_gene: TRBV28
j_gene: TRBJ2-7
abundance: -
d_gene: -

CDR3nt: TGTGCCAGCAGCGTAGATGCGGGAGAGACCCAGTACTTC
CDR3aa: CASSVDAGETQYF
v_gene: TRBV9
j_gene: TRBJ2-5
abundance: few
d_gene: -

CDR3nt: TGTGCCAGCAGCCCCGGACAGTCCTCTGGAAACACCATATATTTT
CDR3aa: CASSPGQSSGNTIYF
v_gene: TRBV6-6
j_gene: TRBJ1-3
abundance: -
d_gene: -

CDR3nt: TGCGCCAGCAGCTTGATTGGACAGGAAGGTGAAAAACTGTTTTTT
CDR3aa: CASSLIGQEGEKLFF
v_gene: TRBV5-1
j_gene: TRBJ1-4
abundance: once
d_gene: TRBD1

CDR3nt: TGTGCCAGCAGTGAAGTAGCAGCGAACACTGAAGCTTTCTTT
CDR3aa: CASSEVAANTEAFF
v_gene: TRBV6-5
j_gene: TRBJ1-1
abundance: -
d_gene: -

CDR3nt: TGTGCCAGCATCTGGGGGAGGGGCTATGGCTACACCTTC
CDR3aa: CASIWGRGYGYTF
v_gene: TRBV28
j_gene: TRBJ1-2
abundance: -
d_gene: -

CDR3nt: TGCGCCAGCAGCCAAGAGACGCGGGAGTGGTACAATGAGCAGTTCTTC
CDR3aa: CASSQETREWYNEQFF
v_gene: TRBV4-1
j_gene: TRBJ2-1
abundance: -
d_gene: TRBD2

CDR3nt: TGTGCCAGCAGCCGAGACAGGGGCCCCTACGAGCAGTACTTC
CDR3aa: CASSRDRGPYEQYF
v_gene: TRBV5-4
j_gene: TRBJ2-7
abundance: -
d_gene: TRBD1

CDR3nt: TGTGCCAGCAGTGCGGCTGCGGGGGCCGGGACATACGAGCAGTACTTC
CDR3aa: CASSAAAGAGTYEQYF
v_gene: TRBV25-1
j_gene: TRBJ2-7
abundance: -
d_gene: -

CDR3nt: TGTGCCAGCAGTTACGGGGCTAGCGGGAGGGCAGAGACCCAGTACTTC
CDR3aa: CASSYGASGRAETQYF
v_gene: TRBV6-5
j_gene: TRBJ2-5
abundance: -
d_gene: TRBD2

CDR3nt: TGTGCCAGCAGCGCCCGGGACAGGGTGAAATCACCCCTCCACTTT
CDR3aa: CASSARDRVKSPLHF
v_gene: TRBV7-8
j_gene: TRBJ1-6
abundance: once
d_gene: TRBD1

CDR3nt: TGTGCCAGCAGCTCCCTCAGGGGGCAAGAGAACACTGAAGCTTTCTTT
CDR3aa: CASSSLRGQENTEAFF
v_gene: TRBV7-8
j_gene: TRBJ1-1
abundance: -
d_gene: TRBD1

CDR3nt: TGTGCCAGCAGTGGGACAGAAATCCCCTACGAGCAGTACTTC
CDR3aa: CASSGTEIPYEQYF
v_gene: TRBV2
j_gene: TRBJ2-7
abundance: -
d_gene: -

CDR3nt: TGTGCCAGCAGCGCCCCGCCCCGGGGAGGCCCTGAAAAACTGTTTTTT
CDR3aa: CASSAPPRGGPEKLFF
v_gene: TRBV9
j_gene: TRBJ1-4
abundance: -
d_gene: -

CDR3nt: TGTGCCAGCAGTTCCTTTTGGACAGGGGCCATCGAGCAGTACTTC
CDR3aa: CASSSFWTGAIEQYF
v_gene: TRBV27
j_gene: TRBJ2-7
abundance: once
d_gene: TRBD1

CDR3nt: TGCGCCAGCAGCTTGGCCGCGGTTATGGCCCCAGATACGCAGTATTTT
CDR3aa: CASSLAAVMAPDTQYF
v_gene: TRBV5-1
j_gene: TRBJ2-3
abundance: -
d_gene: -

CDR3nt: TGCGCCAGCAGCTTGGAAGCCCAGGGGAATAATTCACCCCTCCACTTT
CDR3aa: CASSLEAQGNNSPLHF
v_gene: TRBV5-1
j_gene: TRBJ1-6
abundance: -
d_gene: -

CDR3nt: TGCGCCAGCAGCCAAGAACGGTGGGGAGGGTCTGAAGCTTTCTTT
CDR3aa: CASSQERWGGSEAFF
v_gene: TRBV4-3
j_gene: TRBJ1-1
abundance: many
d_gene: -

CDR3nt: TGCGCCAGCAGCCCGGGCGCTTTTCCCCTAGCTAGGCAGCCCCAGCATTTT
CDR3aa: CASSPGAFPLARQPQHF
v_gene: TRBV5-1
j_gene: TRBJ1-5
abundance: -
d_gene: -